One and the same sample provided the 8 T cell receptor beta chains below, sequenced in a study of T-cell reconstitution after alpha-beta-depleted transplantation in children. Unique molecular identifiers were incorporated into the prepared TCRbeta library. From the PCR reads, TCRdb called clonotypes with MiXCR, one entry per CDR3 protein. The sample has around 500,000 distinct CDR3 sequences, roughly 23% seen once. The sample consisted of PBMCs, mostly from graft donor cells, taken 360 days after TCRalphabeta/CD19-depleted stem cell transplant. The source is a boy in the first two years of life who had a stem cell transplant for acute myeloid leukemia, so the T cells may come from the graft donor.

This clonotype was picked up a small number of times. The chain employs TRBV15 and TRBJ2-1; TRBD2 matches at 7 bases. Germline V lookup: CDR1 LNHNV, CDR2 YYDKDF (reference sequence). With V trimmed by 1 base and J by 7 bases, 7 bases remained unmatched. The CDR3 covers 15 residues. CDR3 in amino acids: CATSRAWEGWNEQFF. The CDR3 DNA reads as TGTGCCACCAGCAGAGCTTGGGAGGGGTGGAATGAGCAGTTCTTC.

The J gene is TRBJ1-1, the V gene TRBV7-8, with D possibly matching TRBD1 (6 bases). Trimming cost V 7 bases and J 0 bases, with 18 bases left between them. Germline CDR1 is SGHVS and CDR2 is FQNEAQ. This CDR3 has 16 amino acids. The CDR3, as DNA: TGTGCCAGCAACGGGGGGGCAATGGACCTGAACACTGAAGCTTTCTTT. Encoded protein: CASNGGAMDLNTEAFF.

This clonotype was counted only a few times. V usage is TRBV4-1 and J usage is TRBJ2-3, with D possibly matching TRBD2 (6 bases). This CDR3 is 15 amino acids long. Germline V gene data show CDR1 as MGHRA and CDR2 as YSYEKL. Trimming shortened V by 1 base and J by 5 bases, and 13 bases separated the two germline ends. The DNA for the CDR3 is TGCGCCAGCAGCCAAGGGTCGGGGGTTGGAGATACGCAGTATTTT. As protein: CASSQGSGVGDTQYF.

The rearrangement uses TRBV18 and TRBJ2-3; D uncertain. The V end was cut by 3 bases, the J end by 5 bases, with 9 bases between. This CDR3 comprises 13 residues. From germline, CDR1 is KGHSH and CDR2 LQKENI. The CDR3 DNA sequence: TGTGCCAGCTCACCCAGCGCTGAAGATACGCAGTATTTT. This gives the protein CASSPSAEDTQYF.

The rearrangement joins TRBV11-1 to TRBJ1-1, with 8 bases lining up with TRBD1. This CDR3 is built from 17 residues. The V and J ends lost 5 bases and 1 base, in that order; junction bases with no gene match: 12. The V gene's germline CDR1 is SGHAT and CDR2 FQDESV (reference sequence). DNA for the CDR3: TGTGCCAGCAGCAACCTACAGGGGGGTGCTGCGAACACTGAAGCTTTCTTT. Translating gives CASSNLQGGAANTEAFF. Combining the CDR3 with reference TRBV11-1 and TRBJ1-1 gives the whole variable domain EAEVAQSPRYKITEKSQAVAFWCDPISGHATLYWYRQILGQGPELLVQFQDESVVDDSQLPKDRFSAERLKGVDSTLKIQPAELGDSAMYLCASSNLQGGAANTEAFFGQGTRLTVV.

The rearrangement joins TRBV6-2 or TRBV6-3 to TRBJ2-5; 7 bases align to TRBD1. The J segment lost 4 bases and the V segment lost 0 bases, leaving 8 bases of the junction unmatched. The CDR3 has 16 amino acids. Per the germline V gene, CDR1 is MNHEY and CDR2 is SVGEGT. CDR3 amino acids: CASSYSDRVSVETQYF. The CDR3 DNA sequence: TGTGCCAGCAGTTACTCAGACAGGGTATCAGTAGAGACCCAGTACTTC.

This clonotype appeared many times. The chain combines TRBV15 with TRBJ1-5; D remains unclear. V was cut by 1 base and J by 1 base, with 8 bases left in between. Germline values: CDR1 LNHNV, CDR2 YYDKDF (reference sequence). This CDR3 has 15 amino acids. CDR3 in amino acids: CATSRGMGSNQPQHF. CDR3 bases: TGTGCCACCAGCAGAGGGATGGGAAGCAATCAGCCCCAGCATTTT.

This clonotype was observed at least ten times. The chain combines TRBV12-3 or TRBV12-4 with TRBJ1-5; 7 bases line up with TRBD1. V shed 2 bases, J shed 2 bases, and the junction held 6 bases outside the gene matches. CDR3 length equals 16 residues. The CDR3 nucleotides are TGTGCCAGCAGTTTAAGGCCAGGACAGGGCAATCAGCCCCAGCATTTT. Amino acid sequence: CASSLRPGQGNQPQHF.